Shown below are 9 T cell receptor beta chains from a single sample sequenced in a study of OX40 agonist ivuxolimab in advanced cancers. This table comes from immunoSEQ multiplex PCR, and its TCRdb copy is limited to in-frame clones, with some not included. The table shows about 46,000 clones, with approximately 91% occurring only once. This specimen was CD4+ or CD8+ T cells sorted from blood, taken in a trial of the OX40 agonist ivuxolimab. These receptors were obtained from an adult with an advanced solid tumor such as melanoma, head and neck, liver or kidney cancer.

The count of this clone is one. This chain links TRBV9 with TRBJ1-1; D not resolved. The V end was cut by 3 bases, the J end by 3 bases, with 3 bases between. CDR1 SGDLS and CDR2 YYNGEE come from the germline V gene. The CDR3 is 11 residues long. The CDR3 is CASSAHTEAFF. The CDR3 DNA reads TGTGCCAGCAGCGCCCACACTGAAGCTTTCTTT.

The J gene is TRBJ2-1, the V gene TRBV27; D might be TRBD1 (5 bases). This CDR3 comprises 13 residues. The V and J ends lost 5 bases and 7 bases respectively, with 12 bases between them. CDR1 is MNHEY, CDR2 SMNVEV, per germline (reference sequence). The CDR3 region is CASSPVGANEQFF. CDR3 DNA sequence: TGTGCCAGCAGTCCAGTAGGGGCAAATGAGCAGTTCTTC.

This clone occurred once. The rearrangement joins TRBV23-1 to TRBJ2-5, with D perhaps TRBD1 (5 bases). TRBV23-1 is placed among ORFs of uncertain function. Deletions cut 7 bases from V and 5 bases from J, with 17 bases between. The length of the CDR3 is 14 residues. In DNA, the CDR3 is TGCGCCAGCATCCCCCAGGGAAGATCCGAGACCCAGTACTTC. It codes for CASIPQGRSETQYF.

CDR3 sequence (DNA): TGCAGCGTTGTCAGGAACACTGAAGCTTTCTTT. It is translated as CSVVRNTEAFF. The gene calls are TRBV29-1 and TRBJ1-1, with D hard to call. The CDR3 length is 11 residues. The V gene's germline CDR1 is SQVTM and CDR2 ANQGSEA. Between the trimmed V and J ends, which lost 4 bases and 1 base, there was a span of 4 bases.

The rearrangement joins TRBV5-4 to TRBJ2-3, with D unresolved. Trimming removed 0 bases from V and 2 bases from J, with 13 bases in between. The CDR3 runs 16 residues. Germline CDR1 reads SGHNT; CDR2 reads YYREEE (reference sequence). The DNA of the CDR3 is TGTGCCAGCAGCTTGGTGGGCAGTAGTATCACAGATACGCAGTATTTT. Protein sequence: CASSLVGSSITDTQYF.

The chain combines TRBV9 with TRBJ2-5; tentatively, D is TRBD1 (6 bases). The CDR3 runs 15 residues. Trimming took 3 bases from V and 5 from J, leaving 17 bases between them. Per germline, CDR1 SGDLS and CDR2 YYNGEE. Written as DNA, the CDR3 is TGTGCCAGCAGCGGAACCACAGGGCTCGGGGAGACCCAGTACTTC. It translates to CASSGTTGLGETQYF.

The gene calls are TRBV13 and TRBJ2-7, with a tentative D call TRBD2 (6 bases). Trimming shortened V by 5 bases and J by 0 bases, and 11 bases separated the two germline ends. Per the germline V gene, CDR1 is PRHDT and CDR2 is FYEKMQ (reference sequence). The CDR3 has 14 residues. CDR3 loop: CASSPGRGSYEQYF. The CDR3 DNA is TGTGCCAGCAGCCCCGGGAGAGGCTCCTACGAGCAGTACTTC.

The chain joins TRBV5-6 to TRBJ1-1; tentatively, D is TRBD1 (5 bases). The germline V gene encodes CDR1 SGHDT and CDR2 YYEEEE. This CDR3 region has 14 residues. V gave up 4 bases and J gave up 2 bases, with 12 bases separating them. The CDR3 DNA follows: TGTGCCAGCAGCCCGGGACTGATAAACACTGAAGCTTTCTTT. The encoded protein is CASSPGLINTEAFF.

V and J are TRBV28 and TRBJ1-5; TRBD1 agrees at 8 bases. The CDR3 length is 15 residues. Germline trimming cut 5 bases from V and 4 bases from J; bases unmatched to any gene: 7. Germline V gene sequence: CDR1 MDHEN, CDR2 SYDVKM. CDR3 in amino acids: CASSLDRALNQPQHF. In DNA form, the CDR3 reads TGTGCCAGCAGTCTGGACAGGGCTCTGAATCAGCCCCAGCATTTT. The full variable domain, its missing parts supplied by reference TRBV28 and TRBJ1-5, is DVKVTQSSRYLVKRTGEKVFLECVQDMDHENMFWYRQDPGLGLRLIYFSYDVKMKEKGDIPEGYSVSREKKERFSLILESASTNQTSMYLCASSLDRALNQPQHFGDGTRLSIL.